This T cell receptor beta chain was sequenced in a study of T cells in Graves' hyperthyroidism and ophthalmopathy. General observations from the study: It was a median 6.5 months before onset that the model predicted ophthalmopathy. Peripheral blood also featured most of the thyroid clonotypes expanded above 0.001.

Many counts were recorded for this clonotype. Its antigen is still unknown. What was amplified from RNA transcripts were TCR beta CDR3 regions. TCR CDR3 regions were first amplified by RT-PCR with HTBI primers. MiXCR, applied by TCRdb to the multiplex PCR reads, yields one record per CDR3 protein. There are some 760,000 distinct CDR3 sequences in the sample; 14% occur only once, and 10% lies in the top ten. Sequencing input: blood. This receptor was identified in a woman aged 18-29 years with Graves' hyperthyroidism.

The CDR3 spells CASSKRDRPSYEQYF. The CDR3 DNA reads as TGTGCCAGCAGTAAACGGGACAGGCCCTCCTACGAGCAGTACTTC. The chain employs TRBV27 and TRBJ2-7; 8 bases agree with TRBD1. V lost 5 bases and J lost 0; bases outside the gene matches: 6. CDR3 length equals 15 residues. Germline V gene data show CDR1 as MNHEY and CDR2 as SMNVEV (reference sequence).